The 2 T cell receptor beta chains listed next were all sequenced from one sample in a study of T-cell memory formation after mild COVID-19. TCRdb reanalysed the 5' RACE reads using MiXCR and keeps one entry per CDR3 protein. Of about 270,000 distinct CDR3 sequences in the sample, under 20% were seen once. The sample consisted of PBMCs or a T cell subset sorted from them (not recorded which). The receptors come from a man younger than 35 who had mild COVID-19 (a few samples of this study predate the infection). Cell type and time point are not known.

The chain has TRBV20-1 and TRBJ2-7, with 11 bases aligning to TRBD2. Per germline, CDR1 DFQATT and CDR2 SNEGSKA (reference sequence). The CDR3 has 16 amino acids. Trimming at V came to 0 bases and at J to 2 bases, leaving 6 bases not matched to a gene. The CDR3, as DNA: TGCAGTGCTAGAGATCCGACTAGCGGGGCCACCTACGAGCAGTACGTC. Protein: CSARDPTSGATYEQYV.

The V and J genes are TRBV6-6 and TRBJ2-3; the D gene could be TRBD1 or TRBD2 (5 bases each). Between the trimmed V and J ends, which lost 1 base and 3 bases, there was a span of 11 bases. The CDR3 extends over 15 amino acids. Germline loops: CDR1 MNHNY, CDR2 SVGAGI (reference sequence). Written as DNA, the CDR3 is TGTGCCAGCAGTTACTTCCCAGAGGGGACAGATACGCAGTATTTT. Translating it yields CASSYFPEGTDTQYF.